The clone carrying this T cell receptor beta chain was recorded a few times. Its matching antigen is unknown. Preparing the TCRbeta library involved the use of unique molecular identifiers. TCRdb itself ran the PCR reads through MiXCR, one entry per CDR3 protein. The repertoire holds 80,000 to 100,000 distinct CDR3 sequences, with 20% to 25% as singletons. The sample comes from a study of T-cell reconstitution after alpha-beta-depleted transplantation in children. The CDR3 extends over 14 amino acids. The germline V and J ends were trimmed by 3 bases and 5 bases, with 11 bases remaining between them. Germline values: CDR1 LNHDA, CDR2 SQIVND (reference sequence). Study-level points and caveats: A year post-transplant, T-cell counts and diversity derived mostly from newly produced T cells. Recipient T cells and thymic progenitors that survived were the source of the high TCRbeta diversity seen at day 60 in some patients. By about two months after transplant, alpha-beta T cells reportedly arose from several hundred graft clones that had expanded.

The TCR was taken from a boy aged 2 to 10 with acute lymphoblastic leukemia, due to receive a stem cell transplant. The chain joins TRBV19 to TRBJ1-5, with D hard to call. The sample here was PBMCs, taken before TCRalphabeta/CD19-depleted stem cell transplant. CDR3 protein: CASSILGLHQPQHF. The DNA of the CDR3 is TGTGCCAGTAGTATCCTCGGCTTGCATCAGCCCCAGCATTTT.